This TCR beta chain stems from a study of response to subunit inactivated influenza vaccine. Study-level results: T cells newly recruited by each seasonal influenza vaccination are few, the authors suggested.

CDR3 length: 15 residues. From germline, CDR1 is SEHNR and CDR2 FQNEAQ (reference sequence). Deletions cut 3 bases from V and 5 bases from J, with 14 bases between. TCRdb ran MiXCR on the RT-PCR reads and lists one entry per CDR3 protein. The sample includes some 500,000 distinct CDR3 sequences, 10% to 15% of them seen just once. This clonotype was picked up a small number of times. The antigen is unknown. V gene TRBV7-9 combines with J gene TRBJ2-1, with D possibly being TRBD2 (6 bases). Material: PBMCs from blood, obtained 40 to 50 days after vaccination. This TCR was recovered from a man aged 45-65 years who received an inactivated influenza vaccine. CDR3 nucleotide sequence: TGTGCCAGCAGCTTTTCGCTAGCGACACACAATGAGCAGTTCTTC. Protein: CASSFSLATHNEQFF.